This T cell receptor beta chain was identified in a study of T cells after yellow fever vaccination (dated by TCRdb to about 2019). Regarding the research as a whole: Libraries from fractions with low cell numbers were prepared with the SMART-Seq v4 Ultra Low Input RNA kit. Blood samples were taken at several timepoints before and after primary and secondary immunization, and bulk PBMC replicates and cell subsets were isolated. Two healthy male donors, one aged 18 to 29 and one aged 30 to 39 years, were included in the cohort. To follow T-cell clones before and after primary and booster YFV17D yellow fever vaccination, bulk TCR alpha and beta repertoires were sequenced over time. Study-wide conclusions, independent of this receptor: After the booster, most of the clones that had expanded following primary vaccination were detected again (96% of CD4 and around 88% of CD8), which suggests that memory was broadly maintained. Compared with the primary T-cell response, the secondary T-cell response was weaker but faster, peaking on day 5 rather than day 15. A small fraction of clonotypes appeared in both the CD4 and CD8 compartments, likely as a result of convergent recombination. The study included only a couple of donors, which limits how far the findings can be generalized. Computational filtering was needed because FACS-sorted repertoires could contain abundant contaminating clonotypes from the bulk population.

As regards this clonotype: The antigen it binds to is not known. Base-call qualities are not available, and no considerably larger clone is one nucleotide away.

The treatment or condition label for this specimen denotes: live attenuated yellow fever vaccine strain. At every blood-draw timepoint, two biological replicates of bulk PBMCs were collected. A standard Ficoll-Paque protocol was used to isolate PBMCs from peripheral blood. TriZol was used to extract RNA from bulk PBMCs, from CD4 and CD8 fractions, and from dextramer-positive and dextramer-negative fractions. The germline ends are 8 bases apart after V is trimmed by 0 bases and J by 6 bases. From the cysteine through the phenylalanine, the CDR3 covers 13 amino acids. Only the CDR3 region is kept as DNA, spanning 39 bases read in frame from base 1. The CDR1 and CDR2 encoded by the germline V gene (reference sequence) are SGHNT and YYREEE. TCR cDNA was synthesized by 5'RACE template switching, through which a universal primer site and unique molecular identifiers were introduced. cDNA synthesis was primed from both the TCR alpha and TCR beta constant segments. Library amplification involved two PCR steps, and the second step added sample barcodes and sequencing adapters. Sequencing of the libraries was done on either Illumina HiSeq 2500 (2x100 bp) or NovaSeq (2x150 bp). In the authors' own workflow: MIGEC was used to demultiplex reads and collapse the reads into UMI consensus sequences, and MiXCR was used for V(D)J alignment. Using edgeR on replicate PBMC samples, clonotypes were called vaccine-responding if FDR was below 0.01 and the log2 fold change was above 5 up to day 15. Each bulk clonotype received a CD4 or CD8 identity based on whether the sequenced CD4 or CD8 repertoire contained that clonotype at higher abundance. The raw public data were reprocessed by TCRdb itself: fastp quality trimming at Q25, MiXCR clonotype calling, in-frame beta chains only. Rows matching on CDR3 protein sequence are summarized as one entry with the most common DNA and genes. TCRdb, rather than the study authors, made the V and J calls. The sample contains approximately 300,000 distinct CDR3 sequences, 8.7% of them found a single time. Of the sample, about a sixth falls within the top ten clones.

This specimen consisted of PBMCs, obtained on the day of the first yellow fever vaccination. Here the chain combines TRBV5-4 and TRBJ2-3, with TRBD1 as a weak D call on 5 bases. The receptor comes from a man younger than 35 who received the YFV17D yellow fever vaccine. The CDR3 protein sequence reads: CASSLAKGDTQYF. The base sequence is TGTGCCAGCAGCTTGGCAAAGGGGGATACGCAGTATTTT.